This is a list of T cell receptor beta chains from one sample in a study of cytomegalovirus exposure and HLA in healthy donors. Sequencing was performed with immunoSEQ multiplex PCR; in TCRdb, only in-frame clones are kept and a portion is missing. The table shows about 150,000 clones, with around 83% occurring only once. Material: PBMCs. Receptors originate from a human donor in good health. Each CDR3 is given with its conserved first and last residue. Each record gives: V gene, clone size, J gene, D gene, CDR3 DNA, CDR3 protein. D genes are given only for firm matches. Clone size is not always given. Where it is, it says once, few, many or a class for expanded clones.

V: TRBV5-1; size: .; J: TRBJ1-5; D: TRBD1; DNA: TGCGCCAGCAGCTTGGCCGACAGGGACCAGGGGCCCCAGCATTTT; CDR3: CASSLADRDQGPQHF
V: TRBV5-1; size: .; J: TRBJ1-2; D: .; DNA: TGCGCCAGCAGCCCGGACTTAGGGTATGGCTACACCTTC; CDR3: CASSPDLGYGYTF
V: TRBV19; size: .; J: TRBJ1-5; D: .; DNA: TGTGCCAGTAGTATGCAGCAGGGGTATAATCAGCCCCAGCATTTT; CDR3: CASSMQQGYNQPQHF
V: TRBV5-1; size: once; J: TRBJ1-3; D: .; DNA: TGCGCCAGCAGCTTGACCACAGGGTTCTCTGGAAACACCATATATTTT; CDR3: CASSLTTGFSGNTIYF
V: TRBV10-2; size: .; J: TRBJ2-1; D: TRBD2; DNA: TGCGCCAGCCGACAGCGGGGGTACAATGAGCAGTTCTTC; CDR3: CASRQRGYNEQFF
V: TRBV5-1; size: .; J: TRBJ2-3; D: .; DNA: TGCGCCAGCAGCTTGGCCCTTCAGGGGCGGGCAGATACGCAGTATTTT; CDR3: CASSLALQGRADTQYF
V: TRBV19; size: .; J: TRBJ1-2; D: .; DNA: TGTGCCAGTAGAATGAGAGGAGGAAGTGGCTACACCTTC; CDR3: CASRMRGGSGYTF
V: TRBV5-1; size: .; J: TRBJ1-1; D: TRBD1; DNA: TGCGCCAGCAGCTCCTGGACAGGGGTGAACACTGAAGCTTTCTTT; CDR3: CASSSWTGVNTEAFF
V: TRBV5-1; size: few; J: TRBJ2-7; D: .; DNA: TGCGCCAGCAATCAGAACGAATACGAGCAGTACTTC; CDR3: CASNQNEYEQYF
V: TRBV27; size: .; J: TRBJ2-5; D: .; DNA: TGTGCCAGCAGTTTGAGGACGGGGGGCGAGACCCAGTACTTC; CDR3: CASSLRTGGETQYF
V: TRBV19; size: .; J: TRBJ1-5; D: .; DNA: TGTGCCAGTAGTATTTCAGGGATCCAGAGCAATCAGCCCCAGCATTTT; CDR3: CASSISGIQSNQPQHF
V: TRBV19; size: once; J: TRBJ2-5; D: .; DNA: TGTGCCAGTTCCCAGGGGTACCAAGAGACCCAGTACTTC; CDR3: CASSQGYQETQYF
V: TRBV30; size: .; J: TRBJ2-1; D: .; DNA: TGTGCCTGGAGTGCTCCCTACAATGAGCAGTTCTTC; CDR3: CAWSAPYNEQFF
V: TRBV13; size: .; J: TRBJ2-7; D: .; DNA: TGTGCCAGCAGCTTAGTCAGGGTTTCAGGGTCCTACGAGCAGTACTTC; CDR3: CASSLVRVSGSYEQYF
V: TRBV19; size: .; J: TRBJ2-7; D: .; DNA: TGTGCCAGTAGCGCCGGCGGCTACGAGCAGTACTTC; CDR3: CASSAGGYEQYF
V: TRBV4-3; size: .; J: TRBJ1-1; D: .; DNA: TGCGCCAGCAGCCAACCTAAGACAGGAATCACCACTGAAGCTTTCTTT; CDR3: CASSQPKTGITTEAFF
V: TRBV19; size: once; J: TRBJ2-5; D: TRBD1; DNA: TGTGCCAGTAGTGGATACAGGGGAGAGACCCAGTACTTC; CDR3: CASSGYRGETQYF
V: TRBV7-8; size: once; J: TRBJ1-1; D: .; DNA: TGTGCCAGCAGCTTAGTAGGTTCGGGGGCTGAAGCTTTCTTT; CDR3: CASSLVGSGAEAFF
V: TRBV5-6; size: .; J: TRBJ2-7; D: TRBD2; DNA: TGTGCCAGCAGCTTGCGGACTAGCGTTGAGTACTTC; CDR3: CASSLRTSVEYF
V: TRBV7-9; size: .; J: TRBJ2-7; D: TRBD1; DNA: TGTGCCAGCAGCAACACAGGGGTCCCCTACGAGCAGTACTTC; CDR3: CASSNTGVPYEQYF
V: TRBV27; size: .; J: TRBJ2-1; D: TRBD2; DNA: TGTGCCAGCAGTTTGACTAGCGGGGGGCCCCGTGAGCAGTTCTTC; CDR3: CASSLTSGGPREQFF
V: TRBV13; size: .; J: TRBJ2-3; D: TRBD2; DNA: TGTGCCAGCAGCCTCATAGCGGGGACGGGCACAGATACGCAGTATTTT; CDR3: CASSLIAGTGTDTQYF
V: TRBV30; size: .; J: TRBJ2-1; D: .; DNA: TGTGCCTGGAATCCGGGGTCGGACAATGAGCAGTTCTTC; CDR3: CAWNPGSDNEQFF
V: TRBV15; size: .; J: TRBJ1-2; D: TRBD1; DNA: TGTGCCACCACCCCGGGACAGGGATATTCAAACTATGGCTACACCTTC; CDR3: CATTPGQGYSNYGYTF
V: TRBV10-3; size: .; J: TRBJ1-2; D: TRBD1; DNA: TGTGCCAACAGGGATTCCGGGACAGGTTTCGGCTACACCTTC; CDR3: CANRDSGTGFGYTF
V: TRBV14; size: .; J: TRBJ2-7; D: TRBD1; DNA: TGTGCCAGCAGCCAAGTATACAGGGGGATTGTTGGGCAGTACTTC; CDR3: CASSQVYRGIVGQYF
V: TRBV18; size: .; J: TRBJ2-5; D: .; DNA: TGTGCCAGCTCACCAGGGGGCCGGGAGACCCAGTACTTC; CDR3: CASSPGGRETQYF